This T cell receptor (beta chain) was obtained from a study of OX40 agonist ivuxolimab in advanced cancers. The study in broad terms: Ivuxolimab was a fully human IgG2 agonistic monoclonal antibody targeting the costimulatory receptor OX40 (CD134). Intravenous ivuxolimab was administered to patients every 2 weeks at six dose levels: 0.01, 0.1, 0.3, 1.5, 3 and 10 mg/kg. Among the approximately 50 dose-escalation patients, approximately 20 had hepatocellular carcinoma, 15 or so melanoma, 9 renal cell carcinoma and 9 head and neck cancer. The dose-escalation cohort was almost 85% male with a mean age of about 54 years, ranging from about 20 to 85. Prior anti-PD-1, anti-PD-L1 or anti-CTLA-4 therapy was permitted, and checkpoint inhibitors had been received by more than 35% of dose-escalation patients. Partial responses occurred in three dose-escalation patients, of whom one had hepatocellular carcinoma and two had cutaneous melanoma. Peripheral TCRbeta sequencing was intended to test whether TCR sequence diversity was altered and clonal T-cell expansion was caused by ivuxolimab. The paper describes the monotherapy dose-escalation part (N of about 52 patients) of the phase I trial of ivuxolimab.

In regard to this clone: The antigen this receptor binds is unknown. No base-level quality is on record; no much larger clone is a single base apart.

Genomic DNA was isolated from the sorted cells so that the TCRbeta CDR3 region could be sequenced. The immunoSEQ Assay was used for sequencing of TCRbeta CDR3 regions. Held by TCRdb, this immuneACCESS table contains in-frame sequences only and omits some clones. Under half of the omission traces to an unresolved V gene where checked; the cause of the rest is unknown. The sample table lists under 65,000 clones, 87% of them with a count of one. The top ten constitute 0.3% to 0.45% of the sample. Patients with autoimmune disease history or receiving systemic immunosuppression were excluded from the trial. Peripheral blood for TCR sequencing was collected from all dose cohorts at baseline, on cycle 4 day 1, and on cycle 7 day 1. The samples were taken from a phase I, first-in-human, multicenter, open-label dose-escalation trial of ivuxolimab. The trial enrolled adults with locally advanced or metastatic head and neck squamous cell, hepatocellular, melanoma or renal cell carcinoma. Before TCR sequencing, CD4+ T cells and CD8+ T cells were sorted from peripheral blood as separate populations.

Broader findings and caveats from the paper: Partial responders in the 0.1-3.0 mg/kg groups had among the lowest normalized peripheral clonal expansion, especially among CD8+ T cells. Low levels of normalized T-cell clonal expansion were also seen in some patients who did not respond. After ivuxolimab, more expanded clones were found on average in CD8+ T cells than in CD4+ T cells. At doses of 0.1 to 3.0 mg/kg, clonal expansion of both CD4+ and CD8+ T cells in blood was seen between baseline and week 6. The antigen specificity of the clonally expanded peripheral T cells was not determined.

Spanning cysteine to phenylalanine, the CDR3 consists of 15 amino acids. Kept here is only the CDR3 DNA, which spans 45 bases and is read in frame from base 1. Unmatched junction bases come to 5, with V trimmed by 4 bases and J by 6 bases. Sequences SGHNT (CDR1) and YYREEE (CDR2) are obtained from the germline V gene (reference sequence). The rearrangement joined TRBV5-4 to TRBJ1-4, and TRBD1 aligns with 11 junction nucleotides. This receptor was obtained from an adult with an advanced solid tumor such as melanoma, head and neck, liver or kidney cancer. Sequencing was performed on CD4+ or CD8+ T cells sorted from blood, taken in a trial of the OX40 agonist ivuxolimab. The bases are TGTGCCAGCAGCGGACCGGGACAGGGGGATGAAAAACTGTTTTTT. This codes for CASSGPGQGDEKLFF.